Below are 17 T cell receptor beta chains sequenced from a single sample in a study of cytomegalovirus exposure and HLA in healthy donors. The PCR employed 60 Vbeta primers together with 13 Jbeta primers. Some clones are missing from TCRdb's copy, which holds only in-frame ones; the method was immunoSEQ multiplex PCR. The table lists approximately 140,000 clones, more than 60% of them singletons, with around 1.9% in the top ten. The sample consisted of PBMCs. These receptors originate from a woman aged 40 to 50 in good health and CMV-seronegative.

The rearrangement uses TRBV2 and TRBJ2-2, with D perhaps TRBD1 (6 bases). V lost 4 bases and J lost 1, with 10 bases in between. This CDR3 contains 15 residues. The germline gives CDR1 SNHLY, CDR2 FYNNEI. The chain's CDR3 is CASSAGTMNTGELFF. CDR3 DNA sequence: TGTGCCAGCAGTGCCGGGACAATGAACACCGGGGAGCTGTTTTTT. Full variable domain (rest looked up from reference TRBV2 and TRBJ2-2): EPEVTQTPSHQVTQMGQEVILRCVPISNHLYFYWYRQILGQKVEFLVSFYNNEISEKSEIFDDQFSVERPDGSNFTLKIRSTKLEDSAMYFCASSAGTMNTGELFFGEGSRLTVL.

The CDR3 region is CASSSMTGHRTQYF. CDR3 sequence (DNA): TGTGCCAGCAGTTCCATGACAGGCCATCGGACCCAGTACTTC. V and J are TRBV27 and TRBJ2-5; maybe TRBD1 (6 bases). The CDR3 has 14 residues. Germline loops: CDR1 MNHEY, CDR2 SMNVEV (reference sequence). Trimming took 4 bases from V and 7 from J, leaving 16 bases between them.

This chain links TRBV28 with TRBJ2-1, with TRBD1 identical over 8 bases. The CDR3 has 15 residues. CDR1 and CDR2 from the germline V gene are MDHEN and SYDVKM. Germline trimming cut 6 bases from V and 8 bases from J; bases unmatched to any gene: 12. CDR3 amino acids: CASSSIGQGSDEQFF. CDR3 sequence (DNA): TGTGCCAGCAGCTCTATCGGACAGGGATCGGATGAGCAGTTCTTC.

The chain combines TRBV28 with TRBJ2-5; 9 bases line up with TRBD1. Germline CDR1 is MDHEN and CDR2 is SYDVKM. V gave up 5 bases and J gave up 2 bases; unmatched junction bases: 9. This CDR3 region has 16 residues. In nucleotides, the CDR3 is TGTGCCAGCAGTGGCTCCGGACAGGGGCTTCAAGAGACCCAGTACTTC. It encodes CASSGSGQGLQETQYF.

This clone was seen only a few times. This sample includes further DNA sequences coding for the same CDR3. The chain couples TRBV30 to TRBJ2-7; D unresolved. The germline V gene has CDR1 GTSNPN and CDR2 SVGIG (reference sequence). Between the trimmed V and J ends, which lost 2 bases and 3 bases, there was a span of 5 bases. CDR3 length equals 11 residues. The CDR3 region has the DNA TGTGCCTGGAGTCACAGCTACGAGCAGTACTTC. Its protein product is CAWSHSYEQYF.

The rearrangement uses TRBV9 and TRBJ2-3, with 11 bases fitting TRBD2. The CDR3 is 16 residues long. J gave up 5 bases and V 4 bases, and 9 bases lay outside the gene matches. From germline, CDR1 is SGDLS and CDR2 YYNGEE. Written as DNA, the CDR3 is TGTGCCAGCAGCCCACTAGCGGGAGTATTAGGAGATACGCAGTATTTT. It specifies CASSPLAGVLGDTQYF.

The rearrangement links TRBV18 to TRBJ2-7; 10 nucleotides align to TRBD1. V was pared by 3 bases and J by 7 bases, with 3 bases of the junction left unmatched. Germline V gene sequence: CDR1 KGHSH, CDR2 LQKENI. The CDR3 covers 13 residues. CDR3 DNA: TGTGCCAGCTCACCGGGACAGGGGAGTGAGCAGTACTTC. It specifies CASSPGQGSEQYF.

The chain has TRBV7-9 and TRBJ2-7; 8 bases match TRBD1. The CDR3 extends over 15 amino acids. V lost 1 base to trimming and J lost 5 bases; unmatched junction nucleotides: 7. CDR1 and CDR2 from the germline V gene are SEHNR and FQNEAQ (reference sequence). CDR3 residues: CASSLGQGAVNEQYF. For the CDR3, the DNA is TGTGCCAGCAGCTTAGGTCAGGGGGCAGTCAACGAGCAGTACTTC.

The chain joins TRBV18 to TRBJ2-2; 12 bases map to TRBD2. The V segment lost 3 bases and the J segment 8 bases; nucleotides outside the gene matches: 4. The germline gives CDR1 KGHSH, CDR2 LQKENI. The CDR3 consists of 15 residues. CDR3 bases: TGTGCCAGCTCACCGCCGACTAGCGGGAGTGGGGAGCTGTTTTTT. Translated: CASSPPTSGSGELFF. Based on the CDR3 plus reference TRBV18 and TRBJ2-2, the full variable domain is NAGVMQNPRHLVRRRGQEARLRCSPMKGHSHVYWYRQLPEEGLKFMVYLQKENIIDESGMPKERFSAEFPKEGPSILRIQQVVRGDSAAYFCASSPPTSGSGELFFGEGSRLTVL.

This clone came up once. The V call is TRBV28, the J call TRBJ2-7, with TRBD1 matching 7 bases. Germline loops: CDR1 MDHEN, CDR2 SYDVKM. After removal of 7 bases from V and 2 bases from J, the junction contained 5 bases not matched to a gene. This CDR3 has 13 amino acids. CDR3 region: CASNDRVTYEQYF. For the CDR3, the DNA is TGTGCCAGCAATGACAGGGTCACCTACGAGCAGTACTTC.

The chain has TRBV27 and TRBJ2-7; D is possibly TRBD2 (6 bases). CDR3 length equals 16 residues. V gave up 8 bases and J gave up 6 bases, with 26 bases separating them. Germline CDR1 reads MNHEY; CDR2 reads SMNVEV (reference sequence). The CDR3 loop reads CASFPSGTPARSEQYF. The DNA for the CDR3 is TGTGCCAGCTTTCCCTCTGGGACTCCCGCTCGCTCCGAGCAGTACTTC.

The V call is TRBV5-4, the J call TRBJ2-3; D is uncertain. With 3 bases removed from V and 5 bases from J, the gap between germline ends came to 10 bases. This CDR3 is built from 13 residues. Germline loops: CDR1 SGHNT, CDR2 YYREEE (reference sequence). The CDR3 sequence: CASSSPPGDTQYF. CDR3 bases: TGTGCCAGCAGCTCACCGCCGGGAGATACGCAGTATTTT.

The genes are TRBV6-5 and TRBJ1-1, with 7 bases identical to TRBD1. The V gene end was trimmed by 6 bases and the J gene end by 7 bases; junction bases not matched to a gene: 5. The CDR3 consists of 12 residues. CDR1 MNHEY and CDR2 SVGAGI come from the germline V gene. The CDR3 region has the DNA TGTGCCAGCAGCCGGGACAGTTTTGAAGCTTTCTTT. Its protein product is CASSRDSFEAFF.

CDR3 coding DNA: TGTGCCTGGAGTGTAGCCGGGGACAGAAAGAACTATGGCTACACCTTC. It encodes CAWSVAGDRKNYGYTF. J is TRBJ1-2 and V is TRBV30, with TRBD1 matching over 7 bases. Looked up from germline, CDR1 is GTSNPN and CDR2 is SVGIG (reference sequence). The CDR3 spans 16 residues. V lost 0 bases, J lost 2 bases, and 9 bases stayed unmatched. Using reference TRBV30 and TRBJ1-2 for the parts outside the CDR3, the full variable domain is SQTIHQWPATLVQPVGSPLSLECTVEGTSNPNLYWYRQAAGRGLQLLFYSVGIGQISSEVPQNLSASRPQDRQFILSSKKLLLSDSGFYLCAWSVAGDRKNYGYTFGSGTRLTVV.

This clone was seen more than once but under ten times. The sample contains more than one DNA sequence encoding this CDR3. V is TRBV10-3 and J is TRBJ1-5; D not resolved. This CDR3 contains 14 residues. V was clipped by 4 bases and J by 1 base, with 8 bases between them. Germline values: CDR1 ENHRY, CDR2 SYGVKD. The CDR3 DNA sequence: TGTGCCATCAGTGGGACTACCAGCAATCAGCCCCAGCATTTT. This encodes CAISGTTSNQPQHF.

The chain employs TRBV30 and TRBJ1-4; possible D gene TRBD1, 6 bases. This CDR3 is 15 amino acids long. Germline loops: CDR1 GTSNPN, CDR2 SVGIG (reference sequence). V was cut by 0 bases and J by 7 bases, with 15 bases left in between. In nucleotides, the CDR3 is TGTGCCTGGAGTGTCCCGACAGGCCGGGTTGAAAAACTGTTTTTT. This sequence encodes CAWSVPTGRVEKLFF.

The chain links TRBV27 to TRBJ2-4; 9 positions agree with TRBD1. The V and J ends lost 6 bases and 7 bases, in that order; junction bases with no gene match: 7. The CDR3 covers 14 residues. Germline V gene data show CDR1 as MNHEY and CDR2 as SMNVEV (reference sequence). CDR3 sequence (DNA): TGTGCCAGCAGGGGACAGGGTCCGGGGAACATTCAGTACTTC. Protein: CASRGQGPGNIQYF.